One sample yielded the 15 T cell receptor beta chains listed below, sequenced in a study of early T cells in non-severe SARS-CoV-2 infection. TCRdb reprocessed the 5' RACE reads with MiXCR, giving one entry per CDR3 protein. The table lists some 88,000 distinct CDR3 sequences, around 16% of them singletons. The sequencing here drew on whole blood, taken at baseline. The receptors here all came from an adult who was a healthcare worker with PCR-confirmed SARS-CoV-2 infection or an uninfected control (not recorded which).

This chain joins TRBV28 and TRBJ2-7; 9 bases align to TRBD1. From germline, CDR1 is MDHEN and CDR2 SYDVKM. Germline trimming cut 3 bases from V and 4 bases from J; bases unmatched to any gene: 7. The CDR3 extends over 15 amino acids. CDR3 residues: CASSFSGQGIYEQYF. The CDR3 DNA reads TGTGCCAGCAGTTTCTCAGGACAGGGGATTTACGAGCAGTACTTC.

V is TRBV6-6 and J is TRBJ2-7, with 9 bases lining up with TRBD1. The CDR3 extends over 15 amino acids. Looked up from germline, CDR1 is MNHNY and CDR2 is SVGAGI (reference sequence). V was clipped by 3 bases and J by 3 bases; unmatched bases: 6. The CDR3 reads CASSYPDRGLYEQYF. CDR3 nucleotides: TGTGCCAGCAGTTATCCGGACAGGGGCCTCTACGAGCAGTACTTC.

The chain is built from TRBV5-6 and TRBJ2-1; 12 nucleotides line up with TRBD2. The V gene's germline CDR1 is SGHDT and CDR2 YYEEEE. With V trimmed by 6 bases and J by 7 bases, 11 bases remained unmatched. The CDR3 loop spans 16 amino acids. DNA for the CDR3: TGTGCCAGCACACGGCCGGGACTAGCGGGTCCTAATGAGCAGTTCTTC. Translation: CASTRPGLAGPNEQFF.

This clonotype was seen more than once but under ten times. The rearrangement links TRBV10-3 to TRBJ2-7, with 8 bases fitting TRBD1. After removal of 3 bases from V and 6 bases from J, the junction contained 4 bases not matched to a gene. This CDR3 has 13 residues. CDR1 is ENHRY, CDR2 SYGVKD, per germline. CDR3 sequence reads: CAISDPTGVEQYF. CDR3 coding DNA: TGTGCCATCAGTGACCCGACAGGGGTCGAGCAGTACTTC.

This chain connects TRBV19 to TRBJ2-5; TRBD1 aligns across 9 bases. Per the germline V gene, CDR1 is LNHDA and CDR2 is SQIVND (reference sequence). Losses at the gene ends were 4 bases for V and 5 bases for J; bases not matched to a gene: 11. CDR3 length: 16 residues. CDR3 amino acids: CASSTNPGTGYETQYF. CDR3 coding DNA: TGTGCCAGTAGTACCAACCCCGGGACAGGGTATGAGACCCAGTACTTC.

Ten or more counts support this clonotype. The rearrangement uses TRBV4-1 and TRBJ2-1, with D unresolved. Trimming stripped 4 bases from V and 0 bases from J, with 10 bases between. This CDR3 is 15 amino acids long. Germline CDR1 reads MGHRA; CDR2 reads YSYEKL. CDR3 in DNA: TGCGCCAGCAGCCTCACGTACAGCTCCTACAATGAGCAGTTCTTC. Translation: CASSLTYSSYNEQFF.

This clonotype has a handful of counts. The genes are TRBV20-1 and TRBJ1-1; 7 positions match TRBD1. V lost 4 bases to trimming and J lost 4 bases; unmatched junction nucleotides: 9. The CDR3 spans 14 residues. Looked up from germline, CDR1 is DFQATT and CDR2 is SNEGSKA (reference sequence). DNA for the CDR3: TGCAGTGCTAATAACCACAGGGGAAGCACTGAAGCTTTCTTT. Translation gives CSANNHRGSTEAFF.

The table lists this clonotype with many counts. This sequence joins TRBV12-3 or TRBV12-4 and TRBJ2-1; D not resolved. The CDR3 totals 12 residues. The V end lost 5 bases, the J end lost 8 bases, and 10 bases lay between the germline ends. The CDR3 coding sequence is TGTGCCAGCAGTATCAATCGCGATGAGCAGTTCTTC. It yields the protein CASSINRDEQFF.

The rearrangement links TRBV10-2 to TRBJ2-2; 14 positions agree with TRBD2. The J segment lost 6 bases and the V segment lost 8 bases, leaving 5 bases of the junction unmatched. Germline loops: CDR1 WSHSY, CDR2 SAAADI. The CDR3 contains 15 residues. The CDR3 DNA is TGCGCCAGCGAGACTAGCGGGAGGGCCGCCGGGGAGCTGTTTTTT. The encoded protein is CASETSGRAAGELFF.

The CDR3 here is CSVARGIYGYTF. DNA for the CDR3: TGCAGCGTTGCCAGGGGCATCTATGGCTACACCTTC. This chain links TRBV29-1 with TRBJ1-2; D possibly corresponds to TRBD1 (6 bases). Trimming removed 4 bases at V and 4 bases at J, with 10 bases between. The CDR3 contains 12 residues. The germline V gene has CDR1 SQVTM and CDR2 ANQGSEA.

This clonotype was seen at least ten times. V usage is TRBV4-1 and J usage is TRBJ2-7; D could derive from TRBD1 or TRBD2 (5 bases each). The V gene lost 0 bases and the J gene lost 3 bases, with 21 bases spanning the gap. This CDR3 is 18 amino acids long. Germline values: CDR1 MGHRA, CDR2 YSYEKL. CDR3 sequence: CASSQDPTQTGTFYEQYF. The CDR3 DNA sequence: TGCGCCAGCAGCCAAGATCCGACCCAAACCGGGACCTTCTACGAGCAGTACTTC.

The genes are TRBV7-2 and TRBJ2-3; D unresolved. Trimming shortened V by 5 bases and J by 3 bases, and 9 bases separated the two germline ends. The CDR3 sequence is 13 residues long. The germline CDR1 and CDR2 sequences are SGHTA and FQGNSA. The CDR3 DNA sequence: TGTGCCAGCAGCACGCCAGGTACAGATACGCAGTATTTT. The encoded protein is CASSTPGTDTQYF.

The chain links TRBV29-1 to TRBJ1-2; D gene ambiguous. Germline V CDR1 and CDR2: SQVTM, ANQGSEA. The V and J ends lost 6 bases and 2 bases respectively, with 13 bases between them. The CDR3 spans 13 residues. The CDR3 protein is CSVKVTPNYGYTF. The CDR3 DNA sequence: TGCAGCGTCAAAGTGACCCCGAACTATGGCTACACCTTC.

The V gene is TRBV15, the J gene TRBJ2-7; 7 bases line up with TRBD1. V lost 1 base and J lost 5; bases outside the gene matches: 2. This CDR3 comprises 13 residues. Germline V gives CDR1 LNHNV, CDR2 YYDKDF (reference sequence). The CDR3 reads CATSRGQGDEQYF. In DNA, the CDR3 is TGTGCCACCAGCAGAGGACAGGGCGACGAGCAGTACTTC.

The chain employs TRBV4-1 and TRBJ2-7; D may be TRBD2 (6 bases). The CDR3 has 17 amino acids. Germline CDR1 reads MGHRA; CDR2 reads YSYEKL. The V gene lost 4 bases and the J gene lost 0 bases, with 19 bases spanning the gap. The CDR3 DNA reads TGCGCCAGCAGCCTTATTCCCGGGACTCTCAGCTCCTACGAGCAGTACTTC. Translating it yields CASSLIPGTLSSYEQYF.